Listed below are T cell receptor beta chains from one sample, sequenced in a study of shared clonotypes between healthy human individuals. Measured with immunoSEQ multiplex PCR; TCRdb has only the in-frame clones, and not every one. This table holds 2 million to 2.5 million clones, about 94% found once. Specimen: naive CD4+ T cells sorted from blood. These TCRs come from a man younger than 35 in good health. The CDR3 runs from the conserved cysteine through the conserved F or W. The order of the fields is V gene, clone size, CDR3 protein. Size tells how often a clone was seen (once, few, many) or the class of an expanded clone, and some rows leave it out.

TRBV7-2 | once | CASSSKVTGELFF
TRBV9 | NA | CASRDYNTGELFF
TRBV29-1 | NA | CSVEIQGANEQFF
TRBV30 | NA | CAWRFSYEQYF
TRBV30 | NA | CAWSVNEGYTF
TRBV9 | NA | CASSPAGATNEKLFF
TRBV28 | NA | CASSPRISRTQYF
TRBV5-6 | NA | CASSLGPRDSGHEQYF
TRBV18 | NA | CASSRASDQPQHF
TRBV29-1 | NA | CSVGGTDSYEQYF
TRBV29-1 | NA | CSVNRGLGTGELFF
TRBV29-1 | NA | CSVGLRLGEKLFF
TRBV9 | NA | CASRDSFTGELFF
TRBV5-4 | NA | CASSLGAGGWNEQFF
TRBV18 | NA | CASSPPALGPLHF
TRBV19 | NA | CASRSGRGIGSPLHF
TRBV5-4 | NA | CASSLAFGSNYGYTF
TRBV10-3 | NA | CAIKSGTRDVNEQFF
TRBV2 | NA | CASSEILGVGGYTF
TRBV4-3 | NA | CASSQELGQGVADTQYF
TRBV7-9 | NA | CASSSRVRSTGELFF
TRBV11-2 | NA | CASSLRDNNSPLHF
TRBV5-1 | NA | CASTFPGGQETQYF
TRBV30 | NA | CAWTGTRSYNEQFF
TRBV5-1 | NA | CASNAGGPGETQYF
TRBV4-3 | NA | CASSQDQRTYEQYF
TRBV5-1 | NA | CASGSDYYNEQFF
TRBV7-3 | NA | CASSLRGFGDTQYF
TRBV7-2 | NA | CASSLIPTGGQETQYF
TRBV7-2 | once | CASSAMMGLIYEQYF
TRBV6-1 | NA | CASSSGTLSNQPQHF
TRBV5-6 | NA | CASSWKMGNRDRDDSPLHF
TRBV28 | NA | CASNLGGWNTIYF
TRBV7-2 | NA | CASSAWWGDYNEQFF
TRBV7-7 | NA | CASSSGLSYEQYF
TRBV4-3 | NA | CASSQEVPAYNEQFF
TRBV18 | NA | CASSPPPGATEAFF
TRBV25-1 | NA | CASCPGGAFGYTF
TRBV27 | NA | CASSETGGWGYTF
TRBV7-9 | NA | CASSLGPGSYEQYF
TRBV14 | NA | CASSRGQGSFNYGYTF
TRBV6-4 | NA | CASSVRGNLPTDTQYF
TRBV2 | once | CASSGTGGRADGQYF
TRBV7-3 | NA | CASSLTSDQPQHF
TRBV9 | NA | CASSVDERGNQPQHF
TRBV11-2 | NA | CASNLAGVYNEQFF
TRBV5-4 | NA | CASSLGRGDEQFF
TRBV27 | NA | CASRPSGTGELFF
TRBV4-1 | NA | CASSQVRPGASNEKLFF
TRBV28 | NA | CASSFQSYGYTF
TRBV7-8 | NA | CASSLGAGVTDTQYF
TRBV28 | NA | CASRETVSGANVLTF
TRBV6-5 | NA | CASRPQGNEKLFF
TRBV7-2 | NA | CASSLATLSSNEQYF
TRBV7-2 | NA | CASSLVPTSGSYEQYF
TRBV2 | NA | CASMLGGHQPQHF
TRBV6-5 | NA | CASTPTGGIGNTIYF
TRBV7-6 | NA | CASSLVGGENSYEQYF
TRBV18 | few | CASSPRLAGGPDTGELFF